This is a list of T cell receptor beta chains from one sample in a study of shared clonotypes between healthy human individuals. Sequenced by immunoSEQ multiplex PCR; TCRdb stores in-frame clones only, minus some. The sample records about 110,000 clones, under 70% being singletons. The sequenced material came from memory CD8+ T cells sorted from blood. Source of these receptors: a woman aged 25 to 45 in good health. The CDR3 runs from the conserved cysteine through the conserved F or W. The D gene is left open where the match is weak. Rows may omit the clone size; those that give it use once, few, many or a size class.

17,TRBJ2-7,-,TRBD2,TRBV4-1,CASSQDGLAGDLSEQYF,TGCGCCAGCAGCCAAGATGGCCTAGCGGGAGATCTATCCGAGCAGTACTTC
14,TRBJ2-7,-,-,TRBV13,CASSLVRGSYEQYF,TGTGCCAGCAGCTTAGTTCGGGGTTCCTACGAGCAGTACTTC
13,TRBJ2-7,-,TRBD1,TRBV11-2,CASSFGTGREQYF,TGTGCCAGCAGCTTCGGGACAGGGCGGGAGCAGTACTTC
14,TRBJ2-7,-,-,TRBV6-1,CASRNQGGTNEQYF,TGTGCCAGCAGGAACCAGGGGGGTACGAACGAGCAGTACTTC
15,TRBJ1-2,many,-,TRBV11-2,CASSPVVTGNYGYTF,TGTGCCAGCAGCCCCGTGGTTACAGGGAACTATGGCTACACCTTC
15,TRBJ2-5,-,-,TRBV4-1,CASSRQTDAEETQYF,TGCGCCAGCAGCCGACAAACTGACGCCGAAGAGACCCAGTACTTC
18,TRBJ2-4,-,TRBD1,TRBV7-2,CASSLVGSGQGNGNIQYF,TGTGCCAGCAGCTTGGTTGGGTCGGGACAGGGGAATGGAAACATTCAGTACTTC
13,TRBJ2-7,few,-,TRBV4-2,CASGVTGPSEQYF,TGTGCCAGCGGAGTGACAGGACCCTCCGAGCAGTACTTC
18,TRBJ2-7,-,TRBD1,TRBV5-6,CASSMDRGFLYFEYEQYF,TGTGCCAGCAGCATGGACAGGGGGTTCTTGTATTTCGAATACGAGCAGTACTTC
17,TRBJ2-1,-,TRBD2,TRBV14,CASSHKASGRAYNEQFF,TGTGCCAGCAGCCACAAAGCCAGCGGGAGGGCCTACAATGAGCAGTTCTTC
15,TRBJ2-1,few,-,TRBV7-2,CASSLIREGCNEQFF,TGTGCCAGCAGCTTGATCCGAGAGGGATGCAATGAGCAGTTCTTC
15,TRBJ2-1,-,-,TRBV10-3,CAIKTGGGRTNEQFF,TGTGCCATCAAAACAGGGGGCGGGAGGACGAATGAGCAGTTCTTC
18,TRBJ2-2,-,TRBD2,TRBV4-1,CASSQDPVREGLTGELFF,TGCGCCAGCAGCCAAGATCCCGTGAGGGAGGGCCTCACCGGGGAGCTGTTTTTT
12,TRBJ2-5,-,-,TRBV7-7,CASSPYQETQYF,TGTGCCAGCAGCCCGTACCAAGAGACCCAGTACTTC
20,TRBJ2-1,-,-,TRBV27,CASSLRPMGRGAGSYNEQFF,TGTGCCAGCAGTTTAAGGCCCATGGGGCGGGGCGCTGGCTCCTACAATGAGCAGTTCTTC
16,TRBJ2-7,-,TRBD2,TRBV5-4,CASSLASGSFSYEQYF,TGTGCCAGCAGCTTGGCTAGCGGCTCCTTTTCCTACGAGCAGTACTTC
10,TRBJ1-1,few,-,TRBV29-1,CSAVTGKAFF,TGCAGCGCAGTAACAGGGAAAGCTTTCTTT
14,TRBJ1-1,-,TRBD1,TRBV27,CASSLTDRGTEAFF,TGTGCCAGCAGTTTAACGGACAGGGGTACTGAAGCTTTCTTT
14,TRBJ2-7,-,-,TRBV10-1,CASSESVEGDEQYF,TGCGCCAGCAGTGAGTCTGTCGAAGGGGACGAGCAGTACTTC
16,TRBJ2-5,-,TRBD2,TRBV15,CATSRLGTSGKETQYF,TGTGCCACCAGCCGATTAGGGACTAGCGGGAAGGAGACCCAGTACTTC
15,TRBJ1-4,once,-,TRBV7-9,CASSLASAEWEKLFF,TGTGCCAGCAGCTTAGCGTCCGCCGAGTGGGAAAAACTGTTTTTT
15,TRBJ2-1,-,-,TRBV5-4,CASSYQGPGNDEQFF,TGTGCCAGCAGCTATCAGGGCCCGGGTAATGATGAGCAGTTCTTC
11,TRBJ2-7,few,-,TRBV7-9,CASSLTYEQYF,TGTGCCAGCAGCTTAACGTACGAGCAGTACTTC
15,TRBJ2-1,-,TRBD2,TRBV5-5,CASSSGFSGIYEQFF,TGTGCCAGCAGCAGTGGTTTTAGCGGGATATATGAGCAGTTCTTC
12,TRBJ1-2,-,TRBD1,TRBV28,CALQNRGYGYTF,TGTGCCTTGCAAAACAGGGGCTATGGCTACACCTTC
14,TRBJ1-4,-,-,TRBV4-1,CASSRGRILEKLFF,TGCGCCAGCAGCCGGGGGCGCATACTTGAAAAACTGTTTTTT
14,TRBJ1-2,few,-,TRBV5-4,CASSLGTSNYGYTF,TGTGCCAGCAGCTTGGGGACATCTAACTATGGCTACACCTTC
17,TRBJ2-6,once,-,TRBV5-6,CASDESNSQSRANVLTF,TGTGCCAGCGATGAGAGCAATTCACAAAGTCGGGCCAACGTCCTGACTTTC
13,TRBJ2-7,few,-,TRBV5-4,CASGLQGAYEQYF,TGTGCCAGCGGCTTGCAGGGCGCCTACGAGCAGTACTTC
17,TRBJ2-1,-,TRBD2,TRBV2,CASSPRLAGGPYNEQFF,TGTGCCAGCAGTCCCCGGCTAGCGGGAGGGCCTTACAATGAGCAGTTCTTC
14,TRBJ2-1,-,-,TRBV2,CASSPDPQYNEQFF,TGTGCCAGCAGCCCGGACCCCCAATACAATGAGCAGTTCTTC
17,TRBJ1-5,-,-,TRBV28,CASSLRGREDSNQPQHF,TGTGCCAGCAGTTTGAGAGGGAGAGAAGATAGCAATCAGCCCCAGCATTTT
14,TRBJ1-1,once,-,TRBV9,CASSATGANTEAFF,TGTGCCAGCAGCGCGACCGGGGCGAACACTGAAGCTTTCTTT
15,TRBJ2-2,-,-,TRBV27,CASSTGTEFTGELFF,TGTGCCAGCAGTACCGGGACTGAATTCACCGGGGAGCTGTTTTTT
16,TRBJ2-7,-,-,TRBV5-4,CASSLFPLEVLDEQYF,TGTGCCAGCAGCTTGTTTCCCTTGGAAGTTCTGGACGAGCAGTACTTC
15,TRBJ2-1,many,TRBD2,TRBV10-3,CAISDLAETYNEQFF,TGTGCCATCAGTGATCTAGCGGAGACCTACAATGAGCAGTTCTTC
17,TRBJ1-5,-,TRBD1,TRBV19,CASSTLTGLMWNQPQHF,TGTGCCAGTAGTACCCTGACAGGGCTGATGTGGAATCAGCCCCAGCATTTT
10,TRBJ1-5,-,-,TRBV28,CASGVEPQHF,TGTGCCAGTGGTGTAGAGCCCCAGCATTTT
16,TRBJ2-7,-,TRBD1,TRBV6-5,CASSSRPGQGYYEQYF,TGTGCCAGCAGTTCTCGCCCGGGACAGGGGTACTACGAGCAGTACTTC
20,TRBJ2-7,-,TRBD2,TRBV11-3,CASSLDSVCRTSGNSYEQYF,TGTGCCAGCAGCTTAGATAGCGTTTGTAGAACTAGCGGGAACTCCTACGAGCAGTACTTC
13,TRBJ2-1,-,-,TRBV19,CASSIDPRVEQFF,TGTGCCAGTAGTATAGATCCAAGGGTTGAGCAGTTCTTC
13,TRBJ2-1,-,-,TRBV28,CASSLPGTGQQFF,TGTGCCAGCAGCCTACCTGGGACTGGTCAGCAGTTCTTC
16,TRBJ1-6,few,-,TRBV4-1,CASSQGPGTGNSPLHF,TGCGCCAGCAGCCAAGGACCCGGGACTGGCAATTCACCCCTCCACTTT
17,TRBJ1-2,few,TRBD1,TRBV9,CASSPRDRGIRDYGYTF,TGTGCCAGCAGCCCCCGGGACAGGGGAATAAGAGACTATGGCTACACCTTC
14,TRBJ1-1,-,TRBD1,TRBV29-1,CSVETGAMNTEAFF,TGCAGCGTTGAAACAGGGGCAATGAACACTGAAGCTTTCTTT
15,TRBJ2-3,-,-,TRBV7-9,CASSPYPTRPDTQYF,TGTGCCAGCAGCCCGTACCCCACTCGGCCCGATACGCAGTATTTT